A single sample is the source of the 8 T cell receptor beta chains below, sequenced in a study of T-cell reconstitution after alpha-beta-depleted transplantation in children. Preparation of the TCRbeta library involved a method that used unique molecular identifiers. TCRdb processed the PCR reads anew with MiXCR; each CDR3 protein has one entry. The sample yields over 150,000 distinct CDR3 sequences, roughly 7% seen once. This material consisted of PBMCs, taken before TCRalphabeta/CD19-depleted stem cell transplant. These receptors were collected from a boy aged 2-15 years with acute lymphoblastic leukemia, due to receive a stem cell transplant.

In this sample, this clonotype turned up many times. CDR3 amino acids: CASSLVRQGGGELFF. The CDR3 DNA reads as TGCGCCAGCAGCCTGGTTCGACAGGGCGGCGGGGAGCTGTTTTTT. V and J are TRBV5-1 and TRBJ2-2; 7 bases line up with TRBD1. V dropped 4 bases and J dropped 7; count of bases not matched to a gene: 10. The CDR3 runs 15 residues. Per germline, CDR1 SGHRS and CDR2 YFSETQ.

This clonotype came up a few times. The chain carries TRBV6-5 and TRBJ2-3, with 14 bases that match TRBD2. The V and J ends lost 2 bases and 5 bases, in that order; junction bases with no gene match: 12. This CDR3 contains 19 residues. CDR1 and CDR2 from the germline V gene are MNHEY and SVGAGI. CDR3 in DNA: TGTGCCAGCAGTTACAGGGGGACTAGCGGGGGCCCCGCCCGAGATACGCAGTATTTT. This translates into CASSYRGTSGGPARDTQYF.

The table lists this clonotype with many counts. The rearrangement uses TRBV5-1 and TRBJ2-7; no firm D call. V gave up 9 bases and J gave up 0 bases, with 19 bases separating them. CDR3 length equals 15 residues. The germline CDR1 and CDR2 sequences are SGHRS and YFSETQ. CDR3 bases: TGCGCCACTCGACATGGGGATATGAGCTCCTACGAGCAGTACTTC. Protein product: CATRHGDMSSYEQYF.

This clonotype was detected ten times or more. The chain is built from TRBV7-9 and TRBJ1-1; the D gene is possibly TRBD1 (5 bases). Between the trimmed V and J ends, which lost 0 bases and 2 bases, there was a span of 16 bases. The CDR3 contains 17 residues. Germline V gives CDR1 SEHNR, CDR2 FQNEAQ (reference sequence). As DNA, the CDR3 is TGTGCCAGCAGCTTAGCGCCTGGGGCAGGTCAAAACACTGAAGCTTTCTTT. Translating it yields CASSLAPGAGQNTEAFF.

This clonotype appeared many times. This chain connects TRBV4-2 to TRBJ2-7; a possible D gene is TRBD2 (5 bases). Germline-derived CDR1 and CDR2 are LGHNA and YNFKEQ. This CDR3 region has 17 residues. Trimming removed 2 bases at V and 2 bases at J, with 19 bases between. CDR3 residues: CASSQLAGALEAYEQYF. For the CDR3, the DNA is TGTGCCAGCAGCCAATTGGCCGGCGCATTGGAGGCCTACGAGCAGTACTTC.

This clonotype was detected ten times or more. This rearrangement joins TRBV7-8 to TRBJ2-2, with D perhaps TRBD2 (5 bases). Germline values: CDR1 SGHVS, CDR2 FQNEAQ. This CDR3 has 15 residues. The V and J ends lost 2 bases and 5 bases respectively, with 12 bases between them. This chain's CDR3 is CASSLLSSGTGELFF. As DNA, the CDR3 is TGTGCCAGCAGCTTATTGTCTTCGGGGACCGGGGAGCTGTTTTTT.

This clonotype has ten or more counts. V gene TRBV10-3 combines with J gene TRBJ2-5; D is undetermined. Germline V CDR1 and CDR2: ENHRY, SYGVKD. V was pared by 4 bases and J by 1 base, with 13 bases between. This CDR3 spans 15 amino acids. The CDR3 bases are TGTGCCATCAGTGTTGCCCAACTAAGCCAAGAGACCCAGTACTTC. Protein: CAISVAQLSQETQYF.

The rearrangement uses TRBV7-8 and TRBJ2-5, with TRBD2 matching over 11 bases. Germline V gene lookup returns CDR1 SGHVS and CDR2 FQNEAQ. The CDR3 loop spans 15 amino acids. V was pared by 4 bases and J by 4 bases, with 5 bases of the junction left unmatched. CDR3 sequence (DNA): TGTGCCAGCAGCTCCGGACTAGCGGGCCGAGAGACCCAGTACTTC. It translates to CASSSGLAGRETQYF.